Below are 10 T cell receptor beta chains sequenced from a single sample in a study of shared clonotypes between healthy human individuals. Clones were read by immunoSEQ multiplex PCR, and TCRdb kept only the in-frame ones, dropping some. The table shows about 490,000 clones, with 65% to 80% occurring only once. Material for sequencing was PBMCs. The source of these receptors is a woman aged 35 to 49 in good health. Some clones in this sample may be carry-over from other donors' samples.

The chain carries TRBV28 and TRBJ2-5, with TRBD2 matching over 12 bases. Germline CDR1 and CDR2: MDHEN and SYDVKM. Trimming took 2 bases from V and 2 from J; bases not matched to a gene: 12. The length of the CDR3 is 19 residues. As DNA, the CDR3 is TGTGCCAGCAGTTTACAACTAGCGGGAGGACCTCCCTTTCAAGAGACCCAGTACTTC. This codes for CASSLQLAGGPPFQETQYF.

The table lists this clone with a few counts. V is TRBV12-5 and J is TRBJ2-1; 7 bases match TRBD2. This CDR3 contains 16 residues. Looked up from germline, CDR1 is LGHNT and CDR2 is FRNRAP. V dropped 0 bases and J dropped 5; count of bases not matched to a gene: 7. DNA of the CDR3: TGTGCTAGTGGTTTGGTACCCCTAGCGGAGAACAATGAGCAGTTCTTC. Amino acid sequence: CASGLVPLAENNEQFF.

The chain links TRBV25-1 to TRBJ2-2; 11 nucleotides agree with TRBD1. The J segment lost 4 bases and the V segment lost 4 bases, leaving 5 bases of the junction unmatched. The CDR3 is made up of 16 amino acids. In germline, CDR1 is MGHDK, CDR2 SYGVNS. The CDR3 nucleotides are TGTGCCAGCAGTGGGCTTGGGACAGGGGGCACCGGGGAGCTGTTTTTT. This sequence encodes CASSGLGTGGTGELFF.

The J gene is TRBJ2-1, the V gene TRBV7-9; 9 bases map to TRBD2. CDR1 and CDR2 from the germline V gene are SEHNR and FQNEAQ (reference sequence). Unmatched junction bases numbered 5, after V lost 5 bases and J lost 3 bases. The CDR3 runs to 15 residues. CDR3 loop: CASSISGSVYNEQFF. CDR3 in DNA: TGTGCCAGCAGCATTAGCGGGAGTGTCTACAATGAGCAGTTCTTC.

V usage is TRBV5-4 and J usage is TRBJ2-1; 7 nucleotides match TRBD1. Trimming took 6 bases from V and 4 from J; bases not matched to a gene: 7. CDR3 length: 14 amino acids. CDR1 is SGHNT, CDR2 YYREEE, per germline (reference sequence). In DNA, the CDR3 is TGTGCCAGCAAGGGACAGATAGATTACAATGAGCAGTTCTTC. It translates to CASKGQIDYNEQFF.

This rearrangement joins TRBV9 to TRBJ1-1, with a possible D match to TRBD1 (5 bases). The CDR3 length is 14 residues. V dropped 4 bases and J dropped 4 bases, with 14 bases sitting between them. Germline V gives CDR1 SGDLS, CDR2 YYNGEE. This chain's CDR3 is CASSPRLGGTEAFF. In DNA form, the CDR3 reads TGTGCCAGCAGCCCGAGGCTGGGGGGCACTGAAGCTTTCTTT.

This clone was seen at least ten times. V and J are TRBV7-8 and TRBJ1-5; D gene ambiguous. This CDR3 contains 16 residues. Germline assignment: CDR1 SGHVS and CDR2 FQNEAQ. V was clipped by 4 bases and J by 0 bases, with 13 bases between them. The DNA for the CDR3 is TGTGCCAGCAGCTCTCAGACGTGGTTTAGCAATCAGCCCCAGCATTTT. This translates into CASSSQTWFSNQPQHF.

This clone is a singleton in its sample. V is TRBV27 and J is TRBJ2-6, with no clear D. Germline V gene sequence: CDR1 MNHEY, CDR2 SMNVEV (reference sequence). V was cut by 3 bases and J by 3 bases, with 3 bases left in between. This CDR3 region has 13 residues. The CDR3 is CASSFFGANVLTF. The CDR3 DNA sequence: TGTGCCAGCAGTTTTTTTGGGGCCAACGTCCTGACTTTC.

Here the CDR3 reads CASSEYVSEGTEAFF. CDR3 bases: TGTGCCAGCAGTGAATATGTTTCGGAGGGCACTGAAGCTTTCTTT. This chain uses TRBV2 with TRBJ1-1; D gene uncertain. CDR3 length equals 15 residues. With 2 bases removed from V and 4 bases from J, the gap between germline ends came to 14 bases. Germline assignment: CDR1 SNHLY and CDR2 FYNNEI.

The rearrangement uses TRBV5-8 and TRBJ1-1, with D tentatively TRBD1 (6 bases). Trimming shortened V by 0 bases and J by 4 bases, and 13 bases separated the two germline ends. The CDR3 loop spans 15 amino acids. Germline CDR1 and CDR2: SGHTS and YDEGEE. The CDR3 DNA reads TGTGCCAGCAGCTTGGGAAACAGGGTGGGCACTGAAGCTTTCTTT. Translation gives CASSLGNRVGTEAFF.